These 29 T cell receptor beta chains were all obtained from the same sample, sequenced in a study of blood T cell repertoires in COVID-19. TCRdb's table, derived via immunoSEQ multiplex PCR, lists solely in-frame clones and lacks some. This sample yields approximately 160,000 clones, of which about 86% are seen a single time; around 7.8% belongs to the top ten. Sequencing was done on a sample of PBMCs or T cells enriched from blood (not recorded which). The receptors derive from a man aged 50 or older who had recovered from COVID-19.

The chain has TRBV20-1 and TRBJ1-3, with D tentatively TRBD1 (6 bases). V was trimmed by 3 bases and J by 2 bases, leaving 8 bases between them. This CDR3 is 13 amino acids long. Germline assignment: CDR1 DFQATT and CDR2 SNEGSKA (reference sequence). The CDR3 here is CSASQGTGNTIYF. The CDR3 DNA reads TGCAGTGCTAGTCAGGGGACTGGAAACACCATATATTTT.

This clone was seen just once. The chain uses TRBV3-1 (or the pseudogene TRBV3-2) and TRBJ2-1, with 11 bases aligning to TRBD2. The CDR3 runs to 16 residues. CDR1 and CDR2 from the germline V gene are LGHDT and YNNKEL (reference sequence). J gave up 9 bases and V 4 bases, and 11 bases lay outside the gene matches. CDR3 sequence (DNA): TGTGCCAGCAGCCTAAGGCAGCTAGCGGGGGGTGGTGAGCAGTTCTTC. Protein: CASSLRQLAGGGEQFF.

The chain employs TRBV12-5 and TRBJ1-1, with 8 bases lining up with TRBD1. Germline-derived CDR1 and CDR2 are LGHNT and FRNRAP. The ends lost 0 bases at V and 7 bases at J; junction bases unmatched: 4. There are 14 residues in the CDR3. In DNA, the CDR3 is TGTGCTAGTGGTTTGGTATGGGGACAGGTTGAAGCTTTCTTT. Protein sequence: CASGLVWGQVEAFF.

This rearrangement joins TRBV5-4 to TRBJ2-3; a possible D gene is TRBD1 (8 bases). The CDR3 has 15 residues. CDR1 SGHNT and CDR2 YYREEE come from the germline V gene (reference sequence). Trimming cost V 3 bases and J 1 base, with 12 bases left between them. CDR3 loop: CASSWEGQGTDTQYF. CDR3 DNA: TGTGCCAGCAGCTGGGAGGGACAGGGCACAGATACGCAGTATTTT. The variable domain in full, with the rest retrieved from reference TRBV5-4 and TRBJ2-3, is ETGVTQSPTHLIKTRGQQVTLRCSSQSGHNTVSWYQQALGQGPQFIFQYYREEENGRGNFPPRFSGLQFPNYSSELNVNALELDDSALYLCASSWEGQGTDTQYFGPGTRLTVL.

This clone was seen just once. This chain uses TRBV4-1 with TRBJ2-1, with 7 bases matching TRBD1. The CDR3 totals 15 residues. Germline assignment: CDR1 MGHRA and CDR2 YSYEKL. V lost 0 bases, J lost 4 bases, and 3 bases stayed unmatched. The CDR3 reads CASSQEGGSYNEQFF. In DNA, the CDR3 is TGCGCCAGCAGCCAAGAAGGGGGCAGTTACAATGAGCAGTTCTTC.

The CDR3 reads CASRGQGHSGNTIYF. As DNA, the CDR3 is TGTGCCAGCAGAGGACAGGGACACTCTGGAAACACCATATATTTT. The chain is built from TRBV27 and TRBJ1-3; 8 nucleotides match TRBD1. Trimming cost V 6 bases and J 0 bases; bases outside gene matches: 4. Germline lookup yields CDR1 MNHEY and CDR2 SMNVEV (reference sequence). This CDR3 has 15 amino acids.

The chain combines TRBV5-1 with TRBJ2-1; D possibly corresponds to TRBD1 (5 bases). The CDR3 extends over 15 amino acids. The germline CDR1 and CDR2 sequences are SGHRS and YFSETQ. The ends were cut back, 1 base at V and 2 bases at J, with 10 bases in the middle. CDR3 region: CASSLTDSPYNEQFF. The DNA of the CDR3 is TGCGCCAGCAGCTTGACCGACAGTCCCTACAATGAGCAGTTCTTC.

The chain couples TRBV7-9 to TRBJ2-7, with D possibly being TRBD1 (5 bases). This CDR3 spans 13 amino acids. Trimming stripped 1 base from V and 9 bases from J, with 13 bases between. From germline, CDR1 is SEHNR and CDR2 FQNEAQ (reference sequence). In DNA, the CDR3 is TGTGCCAGCAGCTTAGACCTCCAGGGCTGGCAGTACTTC. This encodes CASSLDLQGWQYF.

CDR3 bases: TGTGCCAGCAGCTTACCTGGCGGAAACACCATATATTTT. Translated: CASSLPGGNTIYF. The rearrangement joins TRBV13 to TRBJ1-3; D is ambiguous. V was pared by 2 bases and J by 4 bases, with 6 bases between. The CDR3 is 13 residues long. Germline loops: CDR1 PRHDT, CDR2 FYEKMQ (reference sequence).

J is TRBJ1-5 and V is TRBV7-6, with 8 positions matching TRBD1. CDR3 length: 16 amino acids. Germline CDR1 reads SGHVS; CDR2 reads FNYEAQ. V lost 1 base and J lost 2; bases outside the gene matches: 4. Here the CDR3 reads CASSLGTGMGNQPQHF. The DNA of the CDR3 is TGTGCCAGCAGCTTAGGGACAGGGATGGGCAATCAGCCCCAGCATTTT.

A single count supports this clone. J is TRBJ2-3 and V is TRBV15; weak D call: TRBD2 (7 bases). Looked up from germline, CDR1 is LNHNV and CDR2 is YYDKDF (reference sequence). The CDR3 totals 14 residues. The ends were cut back, 4 bases at V and 4 bases at J, with 12 bases in the middle. CDR3 region: CATSIWGGPDTQYF. CDR3 nucleotide sequence: TGTGCCACCAGCATTTGGGGGGGCCCAGATACGCAGTATTTT.

This clone turned up a few times. The J gene is TRBJ2-5, the V gene TRBV9, with TRBD2 matching 7 bases. Germline loops: CDR1 SGDLS, CDR2 YYNGEE. J gave up 3 bases and V 3 bases, and 2 bases lay outside the gene matches. This CDR3 contains 13 residues. This CDR3 is CASSEGGKETQYF. The DNA for the CDR3 is TGTGCCAGCAGCGAGGGAGGGAAAGAGACCCAGTACTTC.

The CDR3 loop reads CASSQEWRQGRETQYF. As DNA, the CDR3 is TGCGCCAGCAGCCAAGAATGGAGACAGGGCCGGGAGACCCAGTACTTC. The genes are TRBV4-1 and TRBJ2-5; 7 nucleotides agree with TRBD1. CDR1 and CDR2 (germline): MGHRA, YSYEKL. The V segment lost 0 bases and the J segment 5 bases; nucleotides outside the gene matches: 9. The CDR3 extends over 16 amino acids.

CDR3 DNA: TGTGCCAGCAGTTTAAGTCAGAATCAGCCCCAGCATTTT. It yields the protein CASSLSQNQPQHF. The V and J genes are TRBV12-3 or TRBV12-4 and TRBJ1-5; D remains unclear. Trimming stripped 2 bases from V and 4 bases from J, with 6 bases between. The CDR3 has 13 residues.

The rearrangement uses TRBV13 and TRBJ2-2; D is possibly TRBD1 (6 bases). The CDR3 is 15 residues long. Looked up from germline, CDR1 is PRHDT and CDR2 is FYEKMQ (reference sequence). V was pared by 3 bases and J by 0 bases, with 8 bases between. The CDR3 sequence is CASSFRDTNTGELFF. CDR3 coding DNA: TGTGCCAGCAGCTTCCGGGACACGAACACCGGGGAGCTGTTTTTT.

J is TRBJ2-3 and V is TRBV4-2; D unclear. The CDR3 is 17 amino acids. Germline values: CDR1 LGHNA, CDR2 YNFKEQ. The V and J ends lost 0 bases and 1 base respectively, with 14 bases between them. CDR3 bases: TGTGCCAGCAGCCAAGATTTTGGTGAACTCCGCACAGATACGCAGTATTTT. The encoded protein is CASSQDFGELRTDTQYF.

The chain carries TRBV19 and TRBJ2-1, with 11 bases identical to TRBD1. The CDR3 loop spans 15 amino acids. Germline V gives CDR1 LNHDA, CDR2 SQIVND (reference sequence). The ends lost 3 bases at V and 7 bases at J; junction bases unmatched: 5. CDR3 protein: CASSIRDRGGNEQFF. CDR3 DNA: TGTGCCAGTAGTATCCGGGACAGGGGGGGGAATGAGCAGTTCTTC.

The CDR3: CASSEQGNEKLFF. The CDR3 nucleotides read TGTGCCAGCAGTGAACAGGGGAATGAAAAACTGTTTTTT. The chain is built from TRBV2 and TRBJ1-4, with D perhaps matching TRBD1 (6 bases). CDR1 and CDR2 from the germline V gene are SNHLY and FYNNEI. Between the trimmed V and J ends, which lost 2 bases and 5 bases, there was a span of 6 bases. This CDR3 is 13 amino acids long.

This clone was recorded only once. The chain links TRBV2 to TRBJ1-6, with D perhaps TRBD1 (6 bases). Germline V gene sequence: CDR1 SNHLY, CDR2 FYNNEI. This CDR3 has 15 amino acids. V shed 7 bases and J shed 7 bases, with 17 bases lying between them. CDR3 DNA sequence: TGTGCCAGCACCCAGAGGACAGCGTCGAATTCACCCCTCCACTTT. It encodes CASTQRTASNSPLHF.

This chain links TRBV4-1 with TRBJ2-2, with D unclear. Germline V CDR1 and CDR2: MGHRA, YSYEKL. The CDR3 spans 15 residues. V shed 0 bases and J shed 5 bases, with 10 bases lying between them. The CDR3 coding sequence is TGCGCCAGCAGCCAAGATGCCGGGTATACCGGGGAGCTGTTTTTT. It encodes CASSQDAGYTGELFF.

The chain links TRBV2 to TRBJ2-6; D is uncertain. This CDR3 is built from 14 residues. Trimming took off 4 bases at V and 0 bases at J, with 4 bases between the two ends. The germline gives CDR1 SNHLY, CDR2 FYNNEI. The CDR3 DNA reads TGTGCCAGCAGTGCCCACTCTGGGGCCAACGTCCTGACTTTC. It translates to CASSAHSGANVLTF.

The rearrangement uses TRBV7-3 and TRBJ2-3; TRBD2 is a possible D gene (8 bases). The germline V gene encodes CDR1 SGHTA and CDR2 FQGTGA. This CDR3 spans 18 amino acids. Trimming removed 5 bases from V and 0 bases from J, with 21 bases in between. CDR3 amino acids: CASSRGGSGGLSTDTQYF. CDR3 coding DNA: TGTGCCAGCAGCCGAGGGGGCAGCGGGGGACTAAGCACAGATACGCAGTATTTT.

This clone was seen only a few times. The CDR3 DNA reads TGTGCCAGCAGTGAGCGGGGGGGCAGCACAGATACGCAGTATTTT. It specifies CASSERGGSTDTQYF. The chain links TRBV6-4 to TRBJ2-3; TRBD2 matches 9 bases. Germline V lookup: CDR1 MRHNA, CDR2 SNTAGT. This CDR3 spans 15 amino acids. V was pared by 3 bases and J by 0 bases, with 1 base of the junction left unmatched.

V usage is TRBV12-3 or TRBV12-4 and J usage is TRBJ2-1; D possibly corresponds to TRBD2 (6 bases). V was pared by 4 bases and J by 7 bases, with 8 bases between. The CDR3 runs 12 residues. CDR3 bases: TGTGCCAGCAGTTGGGGGGTAAATGAGCAGTTCTTC. Protein sequence: CASSWGVNEQFF.

The V and J genes are TRBV6-5 and TRBJ1-2; TRBD1 agrees at 8 bases. Germline CDR1 is MNHEY and CDR2 is SVGAGI. CDR3 size: 15 residues. Losses at the gene ends were 5 bases for V and 7 bases for J; bases not matched to a gene: 12. CDR3 sequence reads: CASSTQRDRSFGYTF. The CDR3 region has the DNA TGTGCCAGCAGTACTCAAAGGGACAGGTCTTTTGGCTACACCTTC.

This clone was seen a handful of times. The CDR3 sequence: CASSLLAGGISTDTQYF. The DNA for the CDR3 is TGTGCCAGCAGCTTATTAGCGGGGGGGATTAGCACAGATACGCAGTATTTT. The genes are TRBV7-2 and TRBJ2-3; 11 bases are a match to TRBD2. This CDR3 comprises 17 residues. The junction had 4 bases not matched to a gene; V was cut back by 2 bases and J by 0 bases. Germline assignment: CDR1 SGHTA and CDR2 FQGNSA.

This clone was recorded once. The chain combines TRBV29-1 with TRBJ1-1, with D unresolved. The CDR3 is 14 residues long. Germline CDR1 and CDR2: SQVTM and ANQGSEA. Trimming stripped 4 bases from V and 4 bases from J, with 16 bases between. CDR3 bases: TGCAGCGTTGGACGGCGGGGATGGGGCACTGAAGCTTTCTTT. Protein sequence: CSVGRRGWGTEAFF. The entire variable domain, with the rest obtained from reference TRBV29-1 and TRBJ1-1, is as follows: SAVISQKPSRDICQRGTSLTIQCQVDSQVTMMFWYRQQPGQSLTLIATANQGSEATYESGFVIDKFPISRPNLTFSTLTVSNMSPEDSSIYLCSVGRRGWGTEAFFGQGTRLTVV.

This chain links TRBV27 with TRBJ1-2, with TRBD1 matching over 7 bases. After removal of 4 bases from V and 6 bases from J, the junction contained 8 bases not matched to a gene. Germline lookup yields CDR1 MNHEY and CDR2 SMNVEV (reference sequence). CDR3 length equals 14 residues. The chain's CDR3 is CASSSSQGFDGYTF. DNA for the CDR3: TGTGCCAGCAGTTCCTCACAGGGGTTCGATGGCTACACCTTC.

This rearrangement joins TRBV3-1 (or the pseudogene TRBV3-2) to TRBJ1-6; D call uncertain. Germline V gene data show CDR1 as LGHDT and CDR2 as YNNKEL (reference sequence). V lost 1 base and J lost 0, with 7 bases in between. This CDR3 comprises 16 residues. CDR3 amino acids: CASSQGYSSYNSPLHF. The CDR3 DNA reads as TGTGCCAGCAGCCAAGGTTACAGCTCCTATAATTCACCCCTCCACTTT.